This T cell receptor beta chain stems from a study of early T cells in non-severe SARS-CoV-2 infection. In the study overall: The chains were unpaired, and the sequenced material was bulk RNA from unsorted whole blood.

Unique molecular identifiers were attached to individual cDNA molecules. TCRdb ran MiXCR on the 5' RACE reads and lists one entry per CDR3 protein. This sample yields around 75,000 distinct CDR3 sequences, of which roughly a tenth are seen a single time; just under 6% belongs to the top ten. V was pared by 5 bases and J by 2 bases, with 5 bases of the junction left unmatched. Germline V gives CDR1 DFQATT, CDR2 SNEGSKA (reference sequence). There are 14 residues in the CDR3. The source material was whole blood. V and J are TRBV20-1 and TRBJ1-1; the match to TRBD1 covers 10 bases. This clonotype originated in an adult who was a healthcare worker with PCR-confirmed SARS-CoV-2 infection or an uninfected control (not recorded which). CDR3 residues: CSAWTGGSNTEAFF. In nucleotides, the CDR3 is TGCAGTGCTTGGACAGGGGGATCCAACACTGAAGCTTTCTTT.